This T cell receptor beta chain was profiled in a study of preoperative IRX-2 immunotherapy in early breast cancer. Germline assignment: CDR1 SGHVS and CDR2 FQNEAQ. The CDR3 has 17 amino acids. Germline trimming cut 3 bases from V and 0 bases from J; bases unmatched to any gene: 5. Clones were sequenced by immunoSEQ multiplex PCR, and TCRdb holds only the in-frame ones, with some missing. The profile shows roughly 42,000 clones, approximately 80% of them singletons. A single count supports this clone. Described treatment: preoperative locoregional IRX-2 cytokine immunotherapy. This receptor was taken from a human donor with breast cancer. Sequences were derived from tumor tissue, sampled after IRX-2 immunotherapy. The chain combines TRBV7-8 with TRBJ1-4, with TRBD1 matching over 9 bases. Here the CDR3 reads CASSFTQGAPTNEKLFF. CDR3 nucleotides: TGTGCCAGCAGCTTTACACAGGGGGCCCCAACTAATGAAAAACTGTTTTTT.